Below are 17 T cell receptor beta chains sequenced from a single sample in a study of blood T cell repertoires in COVID-19. Measured with immunoSEQ multiplex PCR; TCRdb has only the in-frame clones, and not every one. The sample comprises approximately 330,000 clones, 65% to 90% of which are singletons, and about 4% rests with the top ten. The sample was PBMCs or T cells enriched from blood (not recorded which). These receptors were collected from a woman between 40 and 55 years old with acute COVID-19.

The gene calls are TRBV19 and TRBJ1-1; D is uncertain. Per the germline V gene, CDR1 is LNHDA and CDR2 is SQIVND (reference sequence). This CDR3 contains 14 residues. Deletions cut 7 bases from V and 0 bases from J, with 12 bases between. The DNA of the CDR3 is TGTGCCAGTACTTTTGGACTCATGAACACTGAAGCTTTCTTT. It specifies CASTFGLMNTEAFF.

The chain is built from TRBV24-1 and TRBJ2-5; D perhaps matches TRBD1 (5 bases). This CDR3 region has 13 residues. Trimming shortened V by 4 bases and J by 4 bases, and 9 bases separated the two germline ends. Per the germline V gene, CDR1 is KGHDR and CDR2 is SFDVKD. In DNA, the CDR3 is TGTGCCACCAGTGAGGCAGGGTCAGAGACCCAGTACTTC. Protein product: CATSEAGSETQYF.

This clone appeared once. This chain uses TRBV2 with TRBJ2-5; 7 bases fit TRBD2. Germline loops: CDR1 SNHLY, CDR2 FYNNEI. The V gene end was trimmed by 6 bases and the J gene end by 5 bases; junction bases not matched to a gene: 3. This CDR3 has 12 residues. The CDR3 DNA reads TGTGCCAGCAGGATGACTAGCGAGACCCAGTACTTC. This sequence encodes CASRMTSETQYF. Variable domain in full (rest from reference TRBV2 and TRBJ2-5): EPEVTQTPSHQVTQMGQEVILRCVPISNHLYFYWYRQILGQKVEFLVSFYNNEISEKSEIFDDQFSVERPDGSNFTLKIRSTKLEDSAMYFCASRMTSETQYFGPGTRLLVL.

The chain uses TRBV28 and TRBJ1-1, with a weak D call TRBD1 (5 bases). The CDR3 is made up of 17 amino acids. Trimming took off 6 bases at V and 4 bases at J, with 24 bases between the two ends. Germline CDR1 reads MDHEN; CDR2 reads SYDVKM. For the CDR3, the DNA is TGTGCCAGCAGCCTTTTTCCCGCCGGACAATCGGGCACTGAAGCTTTCTTT. It translates to CASSLFPAGQSGTEAFF.

The chain recombines TRBV5-1 with TRBJ2-7; D gene unclear. Germline CDR1 and CDR2: SGHRS and YFSETQ. There are 13 residues in the CDR3. Deletions cut 1 base from V and 0 bases from J, with 5 bases between. In DNA form, the CDR3 reads TGCGCCAGCAGCTTGTTCAACTCCTACGAGCAGTACTTC. It yields the protein CASSLFNSYEQYF.

This chain uses TRBV27 with TRBJ2-7; 9 nucleotides agree with TRBD1. The V segment lost 2 bases and the J segment 6 bases; nucleotides outside the gene matches: 8. The germline V gene has CDR1 MNHEY and CDR2 SMNVEV (reference sequence). The CDR3 extends over 15 amino acids. In DNA form, the CDR3 reads TGTGCCAGCAGTTTAGAGGCACAGGGGGCTACCGAGCAGTACTTC. Amino acid sequence: CASSLEAQGATEQYF.

The chain carries TRBV2 and TRBJ1-5, with a weak D call TRBD1 (5 bases). V shed 6 bases and J shed 4 bases, with 13 bases lying between them. Germline CDR1 is SNHLY and CDR2 is FYNNEI. The CDR3 covers 14 residues. CDR3 amino acids: CASRAGVPNQPQHF. The DNA for the CDR3 is TGTGCCAGCAGGGCGGGGGTTCCTAATCAGCCCCAGCATTTT. The full variable domain, in which reference TRBV2 and TRBJ1-5 provide the parts outside the CDR3, is EPEVTQTPSHQVTQMGQEVILRCVPISNHLYFYWYRQILGQKVEFLVSFYNNEISEKSEIFDDQFSVERPDGSNFTLKIRSTKLEDSAMYFCASRAGVPNQPQHFGDGTRLSIL.

V gene TRBV7-9 combines with J gene TRBJ1-2, with a possible D match to TRBD1 (5 bases). CDR1 and CDR2 (germline): SEHNR, FQNEAQ (reference sequence). This CDR3 spans 14 amino acids. Trimming shortened V by 1 base and J by 4 bases, and 10 bases separated the two germline ends. CDR3 loop: CASSLDSGIYGYTF. The CDR3 DNA reads TGTGCCAGCAGCTTAGATTCAGGGATCTATGGCTACACCTTC.

As to this clone: Relative to the germline gene, one junction end is altered; a read error may explain this. The chain joins TRBV6-5 to TRBJ1-2, with no clear D. The germline gives CDR1 MNHEY, CDR2 SVGAGI. The CDR3 is 14 residues long. The CDR3 reads CASSFYPNNYGYTF. CDR3 DNA sequence: TGTGCCAGCAGTTTCTACCCTAATAACTATGGCTACACTTTC.

V usage is TRBV28 and J usage is TRBJ2-7, with D possibly being TRBD1 (6 bases). With 3 bases removed from V and 1 base from J, the gap between germline ends came to 16 bases. This CDR3 is built from 16 residues. Germline lookup yields CDR1 MDHEN and CDR2 SYDVKM. This CDR3 reads CASSFLQGQPSYEQYF. The CDR3, as DNA: TGTGCCAGCAGTTTCTTGCAGGGGCAGCCTTCCTACGAGCAGTACTTC. The full variable domain, with the rest looked up from reference TRBV28 and TRBJ2-7, is DVKVTQSSRYLVKRTGEKVFLECVQDMDHENMFWYRQDPGLGLRLIYFSYDVKMKEKGDIPEGYSVSREKKERFSLILESASTNQTSMYLCASSFLQGQPSYEQYFGPGTRLTVT.

The chain combines TRBV2 with TRBJ2-7; weak D call: TRBD2 (5 bases). This CDR3 region has 14 residues. Germline values: CDR1 SNHLY, CDR2 FYNNEI. V lost 8 bases, J lost 6 bases, and 20 bases lay in between. The CDR3 is CASRESVRAGEQYF. The DNA of the CDR3 is TGTGCCAGCCGGGAAAGCGTCCGCGCCGGCGAGCAGTACTTC.

This clone was counted a few times. The chain joins TRBV9 to TRBJ2-7; 9 nucleotides line up with TRBD2. The CDR3 has 14 residues. Germline V gene lookup returns CDR1 SGDLS and CDR2 YYNGEE. The junction had 5 bases not matched to a gene; V was cut back by 0 bases and J by 7 bases. This CDR3 is CASSVEAGGPEQYF. The CDR3 DNA follows: TGTGCCAGCAGCGTAGAAGCGGGGGGCCCGGAGCAGTACTTC.

The table lists this clone with a count of one. The chain is built from TRBV9 and TRBJ2-2; the D gene is possibly TRBD1 (5 bases). V gave up 4 bases and J gave up 9 bases, with 22 bases separating them. CDR1 SGDLS and CDR2 YYNGEE come from the germline V gene. The CDR3 is 16 amino acids. CDR3 sequence reads: CASSPLVGQGAWELFF. The CDR3 DNA reads TGTGCCAGCAGCCCCCTGGTTGGGCAGGGTGCCTGGGAGCTGTTTTTT. The complete variable domain, with remaining parts taken from reference TRBV9 and TRBJ2-2, reads DSGVTQTPKHLITATGQRVTLRCSPRSGDLSVYWYQQSLDQGLQFLIQYYNGEERAKGNILERFSAQQFPDLHSELNLSSLELGDSALYFCASSPLVGQGAWELFFGEGSRLTVL.

There are a few counts of this clone. V and J are TRBV9 and TRBJ2-1; TRBD2 matches 9 bases. CDR1 is SGDLS and CDR2 is YYNGEE in the germline V gene. The CDR3 has 15 amino acids. Trimming took 4 bases from V and 2 from J; bases not matched to a gene: 4. The CDR3 loop is CASSLAGFAYNEQFF. The CDR3 DNA reads as TGTGCCAGCAGCCTAGCGGGATTTGCCTACAATGAGCAGTTCTTC. The full variable domain, with the rest looked up from reference TRBV9 and TRBJ2-1, is DSGVTQTPKHLITATGQRVTLRCSPRSGDLSVYWYQQSLDQGLQFLIQYYNGEERAKGNILERFSAQQFPDLHSELNLSSLELGDSALYFCASSLAGFAYNEQFFGPGTRLTVL.

This chain links TRBV6-6 with TRBJ2-2; weak D call: TRBD2 (5 bases). V was clipped by 9 bases and J by 5 bases, with 19 bases between them. CDR3 length: 15 residues. CDR1 and CDR2 (germline): MNHNY, SVGAGI (reference sequence). The CDR3 protein is CASRRYGVETGELFF. CDR3 bases: TGTGCCAGTAGAAGATACGGGGTTGAGACCGGGGAGCTGTTTTTT.

This clone appeared once. J is TRBJ1-1 and V is TRBV14; TRBD1 agrees at 9 bases. Germline CDR1 reads SGHDN; CDR2 reads FVKESK. CDR3 length: 16 residues. J gave up 4 bases and V 4 bases, and 10 bases lay outside the gene matches. CDR3 nucleotide sequence: TGTGCCAGCAGCCGATTAACCGGGACAGGGTTCACTGAAGCTTTCTTT. Translation gives CASSRLTGTGFTEAFF.

This clone occurred a few times. CDR3 in DNA: TGTGCCAGTAGTTTGTGGGTTGTGCAGGGGAACTATGGCTACACCTTC. It is translated as CASSLWVVQGNYGYTF. The chain employs TRBV19 and TRBJ1-2, with TRBD1 as a possible D gene (6 bases). V shed 5 bases and J shed 2 bases, with 18 bases lying between them. Germline V gives CDR1 LNHDA, CDR2 SQIVND (reference sequence). The CDR3 loop spans 16 amino acids.